This T cell receptor (beta chain) was identified during a study of CD8 T cells in ankylosing spondylitis (TCRdb year 2017). At the level of the whole study: T cell receptor beta repertoires were profiled in healthy donors and ankylosing spondylitis patients so that disease-linked TCR variants could be found. The whole study cohort included some 100 healthy donors and 25 ankylosing spondylitis patients. Peripheral blood was sampled, and synovial fluid was also collected from ankylosing spondylitis patients. Study-wide findings and limitations: According to the report, matched synovial fluid samples from ankylosing spondylitis patients were significantly enriched for the disease-linked clones. A TCR beta motif of eight highly homologous amino acid variants appeared characteristic of blood from ankylosing spondylitis patients. Some motif variants were previously reported in synovial fluid and blood of reactive arthritis patients, suggesting common disease-initiation mechanisms. In peripheral blood, the disease-linked clones were found at relatively low frequencies and had a CD8+ phenotype.

Instrument used: Illumina MiSeq. Quantitative 5'-RACE with molecular barcodes was the method used to prepare the TCR beta libraries. Under the source paper's analysis protocol: Disease-linked TCR variants were identified with a new computational method built on a probabilistic model of VDJ rearrangement. In TCRdb, the public reads were trimmed at Q25 with fastp and aligned with MiXCR, with productive beta chains retained. Rows matching on CDR3 protein sequence are summarized as one entry with the most common DNA and genes. The V and J calls follow TCRdb's processing rather than the paper's. The sample yields 35,000 or so distinct CDR3 sequences; 16% were counted once. Jointly, the top ten make up about 49% of the sample. The CDR3, from cysteine to phenylalanine, totals 16 residues. Of the read, only the CDR3 DNA is kept; its 48 bases are in frame from base 1. V lost 5 bases and J lost 1 base; the stretch between them is 17 bases long.

On this clonotype: Its antigen target is currently unknown. No base-level quality is on record; no much larger clone is a single base apart.

The chain was built from TRBV12-3 or TRBV12-4 and TRBJ2-5, with a tentative D gene TRBD2 over 5 matching bases. Sequenced material: blood. The clonotype originates from a male donor with ankylosing spondylitis or in good health (not recorded which). The DNA sequence is as follows: TGTGCCAGCAGTCCAGGACTTACCACCCCCCAAGAGACCCAGTACTTC. It encodes CASSPGLTTPQETQYF.